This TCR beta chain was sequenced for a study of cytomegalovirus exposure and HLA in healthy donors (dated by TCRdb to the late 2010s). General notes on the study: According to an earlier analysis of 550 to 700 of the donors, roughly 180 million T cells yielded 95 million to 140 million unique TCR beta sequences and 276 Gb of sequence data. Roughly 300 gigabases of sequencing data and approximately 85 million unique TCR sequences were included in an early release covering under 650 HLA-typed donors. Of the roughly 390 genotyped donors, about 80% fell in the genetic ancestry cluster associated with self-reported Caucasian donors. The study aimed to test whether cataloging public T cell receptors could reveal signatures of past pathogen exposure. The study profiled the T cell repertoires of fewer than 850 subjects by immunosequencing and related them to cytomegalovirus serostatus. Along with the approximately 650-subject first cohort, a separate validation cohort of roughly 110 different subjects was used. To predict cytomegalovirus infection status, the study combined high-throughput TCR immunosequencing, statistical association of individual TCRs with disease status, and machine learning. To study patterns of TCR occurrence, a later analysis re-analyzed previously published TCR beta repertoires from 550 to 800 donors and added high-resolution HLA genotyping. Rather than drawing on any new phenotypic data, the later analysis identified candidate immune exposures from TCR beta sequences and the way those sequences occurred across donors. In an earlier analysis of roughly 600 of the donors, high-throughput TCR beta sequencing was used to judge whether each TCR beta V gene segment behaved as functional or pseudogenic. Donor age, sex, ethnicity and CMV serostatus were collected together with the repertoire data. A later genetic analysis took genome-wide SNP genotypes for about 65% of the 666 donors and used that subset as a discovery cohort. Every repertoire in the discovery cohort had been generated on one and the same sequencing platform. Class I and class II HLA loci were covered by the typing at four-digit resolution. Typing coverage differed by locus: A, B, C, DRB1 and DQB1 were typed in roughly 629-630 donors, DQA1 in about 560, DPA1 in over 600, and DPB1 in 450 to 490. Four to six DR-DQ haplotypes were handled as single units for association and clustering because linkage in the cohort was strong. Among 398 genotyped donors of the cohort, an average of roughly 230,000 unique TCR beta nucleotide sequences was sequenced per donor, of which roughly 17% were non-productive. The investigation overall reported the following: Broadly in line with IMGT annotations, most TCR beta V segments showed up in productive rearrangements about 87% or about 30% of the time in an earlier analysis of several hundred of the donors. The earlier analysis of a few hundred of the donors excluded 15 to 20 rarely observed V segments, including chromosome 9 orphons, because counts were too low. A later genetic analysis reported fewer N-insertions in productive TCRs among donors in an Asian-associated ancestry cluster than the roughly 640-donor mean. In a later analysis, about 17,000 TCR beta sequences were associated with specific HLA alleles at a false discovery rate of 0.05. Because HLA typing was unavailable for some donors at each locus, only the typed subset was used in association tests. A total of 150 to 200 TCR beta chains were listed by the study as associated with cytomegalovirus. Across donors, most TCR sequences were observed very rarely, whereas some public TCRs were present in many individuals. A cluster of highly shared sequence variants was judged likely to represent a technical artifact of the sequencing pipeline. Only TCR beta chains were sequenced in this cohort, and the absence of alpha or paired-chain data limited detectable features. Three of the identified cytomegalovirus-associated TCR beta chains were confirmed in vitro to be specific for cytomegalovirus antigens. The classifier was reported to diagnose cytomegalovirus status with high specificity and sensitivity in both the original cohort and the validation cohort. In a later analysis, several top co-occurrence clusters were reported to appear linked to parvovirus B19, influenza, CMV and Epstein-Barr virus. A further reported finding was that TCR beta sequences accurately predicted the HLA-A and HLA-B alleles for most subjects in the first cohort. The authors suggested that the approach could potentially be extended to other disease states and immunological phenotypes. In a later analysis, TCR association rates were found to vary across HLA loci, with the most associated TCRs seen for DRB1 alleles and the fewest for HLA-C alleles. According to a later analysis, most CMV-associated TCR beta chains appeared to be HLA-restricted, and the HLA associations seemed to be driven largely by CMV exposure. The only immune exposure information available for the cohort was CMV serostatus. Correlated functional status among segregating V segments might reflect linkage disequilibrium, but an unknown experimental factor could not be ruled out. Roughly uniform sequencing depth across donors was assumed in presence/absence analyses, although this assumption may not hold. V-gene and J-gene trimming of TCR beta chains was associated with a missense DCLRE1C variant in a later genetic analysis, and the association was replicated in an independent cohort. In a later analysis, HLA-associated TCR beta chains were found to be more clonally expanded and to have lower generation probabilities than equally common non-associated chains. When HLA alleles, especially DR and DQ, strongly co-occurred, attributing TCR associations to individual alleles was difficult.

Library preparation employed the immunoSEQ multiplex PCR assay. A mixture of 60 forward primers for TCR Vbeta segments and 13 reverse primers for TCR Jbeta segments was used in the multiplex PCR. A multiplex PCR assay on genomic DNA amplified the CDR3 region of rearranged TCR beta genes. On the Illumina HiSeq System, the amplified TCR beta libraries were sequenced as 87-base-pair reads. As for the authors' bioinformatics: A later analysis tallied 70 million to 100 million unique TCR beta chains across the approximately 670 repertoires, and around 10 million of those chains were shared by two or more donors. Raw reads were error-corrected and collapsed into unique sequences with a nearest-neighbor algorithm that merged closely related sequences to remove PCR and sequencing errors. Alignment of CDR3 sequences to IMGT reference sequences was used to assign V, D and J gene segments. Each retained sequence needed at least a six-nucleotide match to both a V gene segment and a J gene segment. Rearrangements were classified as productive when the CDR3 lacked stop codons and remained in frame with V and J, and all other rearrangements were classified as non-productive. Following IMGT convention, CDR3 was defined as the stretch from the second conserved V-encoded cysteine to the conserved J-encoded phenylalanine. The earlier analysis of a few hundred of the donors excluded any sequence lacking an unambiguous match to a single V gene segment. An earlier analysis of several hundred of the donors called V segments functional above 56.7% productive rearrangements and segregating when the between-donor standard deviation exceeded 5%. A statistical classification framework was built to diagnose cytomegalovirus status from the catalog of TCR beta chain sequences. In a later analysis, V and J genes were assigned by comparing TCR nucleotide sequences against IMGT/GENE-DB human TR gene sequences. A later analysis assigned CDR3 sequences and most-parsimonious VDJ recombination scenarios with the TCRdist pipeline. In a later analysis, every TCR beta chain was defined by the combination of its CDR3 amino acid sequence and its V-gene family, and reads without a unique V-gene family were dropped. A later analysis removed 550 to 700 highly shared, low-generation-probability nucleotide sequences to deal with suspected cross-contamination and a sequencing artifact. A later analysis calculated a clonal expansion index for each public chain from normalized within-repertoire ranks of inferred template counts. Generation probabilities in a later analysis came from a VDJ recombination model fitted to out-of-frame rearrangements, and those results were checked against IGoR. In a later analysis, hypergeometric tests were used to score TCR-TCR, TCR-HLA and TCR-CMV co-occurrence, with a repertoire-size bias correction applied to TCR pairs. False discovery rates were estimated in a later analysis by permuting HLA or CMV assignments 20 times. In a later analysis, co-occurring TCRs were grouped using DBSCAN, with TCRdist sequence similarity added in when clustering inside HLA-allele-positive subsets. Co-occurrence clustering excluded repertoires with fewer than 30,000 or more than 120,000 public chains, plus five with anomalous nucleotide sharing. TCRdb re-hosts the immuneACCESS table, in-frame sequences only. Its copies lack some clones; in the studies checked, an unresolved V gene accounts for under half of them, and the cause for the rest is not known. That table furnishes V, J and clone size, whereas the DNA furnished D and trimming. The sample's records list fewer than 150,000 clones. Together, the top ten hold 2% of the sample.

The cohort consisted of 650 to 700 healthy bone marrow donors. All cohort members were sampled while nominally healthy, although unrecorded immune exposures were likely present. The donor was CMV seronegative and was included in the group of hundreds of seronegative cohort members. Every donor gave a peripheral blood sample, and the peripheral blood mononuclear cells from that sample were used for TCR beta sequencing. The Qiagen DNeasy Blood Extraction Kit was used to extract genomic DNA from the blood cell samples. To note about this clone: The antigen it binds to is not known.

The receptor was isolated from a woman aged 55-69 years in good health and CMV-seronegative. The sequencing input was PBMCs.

The CDR3 has the sequence CASSPSSYNSPLHF. The sequenced DNA is TGTGCCAGCAGTCCGAGCTCCTATAATTCACCCCTCCACTTT. The rearranged chain carries TRBV27 and TRBJ1-6, with no confidently assigned D gene. The CDR3 spans 14 residues, from the cysteine through the phenylalanine. Here the CDR3 DNA is all that survives: 42 bases in frame from base 1. V is clipped by 5 bases and J by 0 bases, and the sequence between their germline boundaries is 5 bases long. CDR1 is given as MNHEY and CDR2 as SMNVEV, both from the germline V gene (reference sequence).